The 14 T cell receptor beta chains reported below all come from one sample, sequenced in a study of T-cell memory formation after mild COVID-19. TCRdb reprocessed the 5' RACE reads with MiXCR, giving one entry per CDR3 protein. The sample has about 400,000 distinct CDR3 sequences; under 20% are singletons. What was sequenced was PBMCs or a T cell subset sorted from them (not recorded which). The receptor source for this set is a man younger than 30 who had mild COVID-19 (a few samples of this study predate the infection). Cell type and time point are not known.

The table lists this clonotype with a few counts. This sequence joins TRBV11-2 and TRBJ2-1; D is ambiguous. The CDR3 totals 16 residues. V dropped 5 bases and J dropped 0 bases, with 14 bases sitting between them. Germline V gives CDR1 SGHAT, CDR2 FQNNGV. As DNA, the CDR3 is TGTGCCAGCAGCACCATCCCCCAGAGCTCCTACAATGAGCAGTTCTTC. Its protein is CASSTIPQSSYNEQFF.

This clonotype was recorded a few times. The chain joins TRBV7-8 to TRBJ2-7; 9 bases line up with TRBD1. This CDR3 contains 15 residues. Germline CDR1 reads SGHVS; CDR2 reads FQNEAQ. With 1 base clipped from V and 4 bases from J, the junction kept 5 bases outside the gene matches. The CDR3 nucleotides read TGTGCCAGCAGCTTAGGTCGACAGGGGGTTTACGAGCAGTACTTC. Protein: CASSLGRQGVYEQYF. Combining the CDR3 with reference TRBV7-8 and TRBJ2-7 gives the whole variable domain GAGVSQSPRYKVAKRGQDVALRCDPISGHVSLFWYQQALGQGPEFLTYFQNEAQLDKSGLPSDRFFAERPEGSVSTLKIQRTQQEDSAVYLCASSLGRQGVYEQYFGPGTRLTVT.

The J gene is TRBJ2-5, the V gene TRBV5-8, with D unresolved. There are 15 residues in the CDR3. Trimming shortened V by 0 bases and J by 1 base, and 10 bases separated the two germline ends. Germline-derived CDR1 and CDR2 are SGHTS and YDEGEE. The CDR3: CASSLEGRIQETQYF. CDR3 in DNA: TGTGCCAGCAGCTTGGAGGGTAGGATCCAAGAGACCCAGTACTTC.

The sample holds many counts of this clonotype. V and J are TRBV5-1 and TRBJ2-1, with a possible D match to TRBD2 (5 bases). The germline V gene encodes CDR1 SGHRS and CDR2 YFSETQ. V was clipped by 3 bases and J by 0 bases, with 19 bases between them. CDR3 length: 18 residues. CDR3 amino acids: CASSSPSGSPSSYNEQFF. CDR3 nucleotide sequence: TGCGCCAGCAGCTCCCCGAGCGGCAGCCCGAGCTCCTACAATGAGCAGTTCTTC.

This clonotype was observed a few times. The rearrangement uses TRBV5-1 and TRBJ2-1, with a weak D call TRBD2 (6 bases). V dropped 6 bases and J dropped 7 bases, with 11 bases sitting between them. The CDR3 is made up of 12 amino acids. Germline V gene data show CDR1 as SGHRS and CDR2 as YFSETQ. The DNA for the CDR3 is TGCGCCAGCACACTAGCAGGAAATGAGCAGTTCTTC. Protein: CASTLAGNEQFF.

This chain connects TRBV12-3 or TRBV12-4 to TRBJ2-7, with 8 bases aligning to TRBD1. This CDR3 is built from 14 residues. With V trimmed by 6 bases and J by 1 base, 5 bases remained unmatched. The CDR3 region is CASRRTGLSYEQYF. CDR3 sequence (DNA): TGTGCCAGCAGAAGGACAGGGTTGTCCTACGAGCAGTACTTC.

V gene TRBV19 combines with J gene TRBJ1-1; TRBD1 might be the D (5 bases). Germline V lookup: CDR1 LNHDA, CDR2 SQIVND (reference sequence). CDR3 length: 13 amino acids. Trimming shortened V by 3 bases and J by 4 bases, and 9 bases separated the two germline ends. The chain's CDR3 is CASSIRESTEAFF. CDR3 bases: TGTGCCAGTAGTATCAGGGAGAGCACTGAAGCTTTCTTT.

This CDR3 is CASSLRNRKNSPLHF. The CDR3 DNA reads TGTGCCAGCAGTTTACGTAACAGAAAAAATTCACCCCTCCACTTT. The chain joins TRBV12-3 or TRBV12-4 to TRBJ1-6; D remains ambiguous. CDR3 length equals 15 residues. The germline V and J ends were trimmed by 2 bases and 7 bases, with 12 bases remaining between them.

This sequence joins TRBV7-9 and TRBJ2-1; no definite D call. CDR3 length: 14 amino acids. The ends were cut back, 3 bases at V and 4 bases at J, with 10 bases in the middle. Germline V gene sequence: CDR1 SEHNR, CDR2 FQNEAQ (reference sequence). The CDR3 nucleotides read TGTGCCAGCAGCTTTATTGCGGTGTACAATGAGCAGTTCTTC. It translates to CASSFIAVYNEQFF.

The chain links TRBV12-3 or TRBV12-4 to TRBJ1-2, with 7 bases matching TRBD1. CDR3 size: 15 residues. J was trimmed by 2 bases and V by 5 bases; bases with no gene match: 8. CDR3: CASSRQSTGNYGYTF. As DNA, the CDR3 is TGTGCCAGCAGTCGCCAATCGACAGGGAACTATGGCTACACCTTC.

This clonotype was found once. The chain combines TRBV6-1 with TRBJ2-7, with 7 bases that match TRBD1. After removal of 6 bases from V and 4 bases from J, the junction contained 9 bases not matched to a gene. In germline, CDR1 is MNHNS, CDR2 SASEGT. The CDR3 consists of 14 residues. CDR3 DNA sequence: TGTGCCAGCAGGAGGGGGCAGGGGTTGTACGAGCAGTACTTC. It translates to CASRRGQGLYEQYF.

The J gene is TRBJ2-1, the V gene TRBV10-2, with 8 bases fitting TRBD2. J lost 9 bases, V lost 4 bases, and 11 bases had no gene match. The CDR3 sequence is 15 residues long. Per the germline V gene, CDR1 is WSHSY and CDR2 is SAAADI. The CDR3 reads CASSGRASGWVEQFF. CDR3 bases: TGCGCCAGCAGTGGGAGGGCTAGCGGGTGGGTTGAGCAGTTCTTC.

The chain couples TRBV5-1 to TRBJ2-7; 7 bases fit TRBD1. Germline V CDR1 and CDR2: SGHRS, YFSETQ. This CDR3 has 14 amino acids. The junction had 6 bases not matched to a gene; V was cut back by 2 bases and J by 4 bases. The CDR3 DNA reads TGCGCCAGCAGCTTCGGGACAGATTTTTACGAGCAGTACTTC. Translated: CASSFGTDFYEQYF. The full variable domain, with the rest looked up from reference TRBV5-1 and TRBJ2-7, is KAGVTQTPRYLIKTRGQQVTLSCSPISGHRSVSWYQQTPGQGLQFLFEYFSETQRNKGNFPGRFSGRQFSNSRSEMNVSTLELGDSALYLCASSFGTDFYEQYFGPGTRLTVT.

The chain links TRBV12-5 to TRBJ2-5, with 7 nucleotides matching TRBD2. V shed 3 bases, J shed 7 bases, and the junction held 14 bases outside the gene matches. The CDR3 extends over 16 amino acids. Per the germline V gene, CDR1 is LGHNT and CDR2 is FRNRAP. This CDR3 is CASGLEVGLRLWTQYF. Here the CDR3 DNA reads TGTGCTAGTGGTTTAGAAGTGGGACTACGGCTTTGGACCCAGTACTTC. Filled out from reference TRBV12-5 and TRBJ2-5, the complete variable domain reads DARVTQTPRHKVTEMGQEVTMRCQPILGHNTVFWYRQTMMQGLELLAYFRNRAPLDDSGMPKDRFSAEMPDATLATLKIQPSEPRDSAVYFCASGLEVGLRLWTQYFGPGTRLLVL.